A single T cell receptor beta chain is shown here with its context. This record belongs to a study of blood T cell repertoires in COVID-19. Method: immunoSEQ multiplex PCR; TCRdb's copy keeps in-frame clones and lacks some. The sample shows about 190,000 clones, 82% of them seen only once. The CDR3 loop spans 15 amino acids. Germline V gives CDR1 SGHRS, CDR2 YFSETQ. V was clipped by 1 base and J by 3 bases, with 11 bases between them. Sequencing was carried out using peripheral blood. The chain is built from TRBV5-1 and TRBJ2-1, with D unclear. The sequence was collected from a woman aged 55-69 years with COVID-19, enrolled during active disease. The CDR3 region is CASSLSSGIYNEQFF. CDR3 DNA: TGCGCCAGCAGCTTGAGTTCAGGAATCTACAATGAGCAGTTCTTC. The full variable domain, its missing parts supplied by reference TRBV5-1 and TRBJ2-1, is KAGVTQTPRYLIKTRGQQVTLSCSPISGHRSVSWYQQTPGQGLQFLFEYFSETQRNKGNFPGRFSGRQFSNSRSEMNVSTLELGDSALYLCASSLSSGIYNEQFFGPGTRLTVL.